One T cell receptor beta chain is described in this entry. The antigen is undetermined. The repertoire was sequenced with immunoSEQ multiplex PCR; TCRdb's copy has only in-frame clones and lacks some. Of about 29,000 clones listed, about 87% are singletons. The data derive from a study of lymphopenia after photon versus proton radiotherapy. Study-wide points: Only patients who died were analyzed for survival; proton advantage is unproven. After lymphocyte nadir, photon-treated repertoires showed oligoclonal expansion, especially CD8+ Temra. Photon-treated patients lost naive T cells and TCR diversity; proton-treated stayed stable.

V shed 10 bases, J shed 7 bases, and the junction held 4 bases outside the gene matches. CDR3 length: 13 amino acids. The germline V gene encodes CDR1 SNHLY and CDR2 FYNNEI. The starting material was peripheral blood, obtained from a patient treated with proton-based radiotherapy. The receptor comes from a woman aged 55-75 years with cholangiocarcinoma. Some clones in this sample may be carry-over from other donors' samples. The chain couples TRBV2 to TRBJ2-1; 13 bases fit TRBD2. CDR3 sequence: CATGLAGVNEQFF. The CDR3 region has the DNA TGTGCCACCGGACTAGCGGGAGTGAATGAGCAGTTCTTC.